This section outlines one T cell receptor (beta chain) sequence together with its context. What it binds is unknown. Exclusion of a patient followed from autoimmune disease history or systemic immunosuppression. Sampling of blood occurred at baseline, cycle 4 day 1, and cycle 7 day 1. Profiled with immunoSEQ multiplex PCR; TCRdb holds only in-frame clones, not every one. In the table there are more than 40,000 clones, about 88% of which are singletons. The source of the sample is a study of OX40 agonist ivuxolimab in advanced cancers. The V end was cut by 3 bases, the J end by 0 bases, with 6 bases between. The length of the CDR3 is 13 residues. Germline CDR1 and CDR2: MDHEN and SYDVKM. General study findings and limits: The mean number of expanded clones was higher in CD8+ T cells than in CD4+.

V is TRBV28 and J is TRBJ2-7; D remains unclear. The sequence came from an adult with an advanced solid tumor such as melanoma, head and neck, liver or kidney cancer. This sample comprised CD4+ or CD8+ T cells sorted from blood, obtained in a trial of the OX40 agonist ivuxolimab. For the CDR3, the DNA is TGTGCCAGCAGTTTTATAGACTCCTACGAGCAGTACTTC. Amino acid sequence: CASSFIDSYEQYF.